The 30 T cell receptor beta chains in this list originate from one sample, sequenced in a study of blood T cell repertoires in COVID-19. The assay was immunoSEQ multiplex PCR, and TCRdb's table has in-frame clones only and misses some. The sample lists about 200,000 clones, roughly nine tenths occurring once. The sequenced material came from PBMCs or T cells enriched from blood (not recorded which). The receptors stem from a woman aged 40-49 years with acute COVID-19.

This chain uses TRBV15 with TRBJ2-7, with 10 bases identical to TRBD1. Trimming cost V 0 bases and J 4 bases; bases outside gene matches: 6. Per germline, CDR1 LNHNV and CDR2 YYDKDF (reference sequence). This CDR3 has 16 residues. The CDR3 loop reads CATSRDLGTGDYEQYF. CDR3 DNA sequence: TGTGCCACCAGCAGAGATCTTGGGACAGGGGATTACGAGCAGTACTTC.

V and J are TRBV4-1 and TRBJ2-5; a weak D match, TRBD1 (5 bases). The V end was cut by 2 bases, the J end by 3 bases, with 13 bases between. The CDR3 is 15 amino acids. Germline V gene lookup returns CDR1 MGHRA and CDR2 YSYEKL. The DNA for the CDR3 is TGCGCCAGCAGCCAACAGGGTAAAGTGGAAGAGACCCAGTACTTC. Translating gives CASSQQGKVEETQYF.

This chain connects TRBV7-9 to TRBJ2-1; the match to TRBD2 covers 8 bases. CDR3 length: 17 residues. With 6 bases clipped from V and 4 bases from J, the junction kept 14 bases outside the gene matches. Germline CDR1 and CDR2: SEHNR and FQNEAQ (reference sequence). CDR3 nucleotide sequence: TGTGCCAGCAGTCTGGAGGCGCGGGGGGCAAAATACAATGAGCAGTTCTTC. Translation gives CASSLEARGAKYNEQFF. Full variable domain (missing parts from reference TRBV7-9 and TRBJ2-1): DTGVSQNPRHKITKRGQNVTFRCDPISEHNRLYWYRQTLGQGPEFLTYFQNEAQLEKSRLLSDRFSAERPKGSFSTLEIQRTEQGDSAMYLCASSLEARGAKYNEQFFGPGTRLTVL.

This rearrangement joins TRBV10-2 to TRBJ2-3, with 9 bases that match TRBD2. V shed 8 bases and J 3 bases; nucleotides not matched to a gene: 9. Germline CDR1 reads WSHSY; CDR2 reads SAAADI. The CDR3 is 15 amino acids. As DNA, the CDR3 is TGCGCCAGCCTTTTAGCGGGGGCTGGTACAGATACGCAGTATTTT. It codes for CASLLAGAGTDTQYF.

This chain uses TRBV4-1 with TRBJ2-7; D might be TRBD2 (6 bases). Germline assignment: CDR1 MGHRA and CDR2 YSYEKL. V lost 4 bases to trimming and J lost 2 bases, with 15 bases between them. The CDR3 has 15 residues. The CDR3 nucleotides are TGCGCCAGCAGCCCCGGCGGGGATCGAACCTACGAGCAGTACTTC. Translating gives CASSPGGDRTYEQYF.

This sequence joins TRBV28 and TRBJ2-3, with D hard to call. CDR1 and CDR2 (germline): MDHEN, SYDVKM. CDR3 length: 14 amino acids. V lost 6 bases, J lost 4 bases, and 14 bases lay in between. CDR3 sequence reads: CASSRHLMPDTQYF. In nucleotides, the CDR3 is TGTGCCAGCAGCCGACACTTAATGCCAGATACGCAGTATTTT.

V usage is TRBV2 and J usage is TRBJ1-2, with TRBD1 identical over 9 bases. In germline, CDR1 is SNHLY, CDR2 FYNNEI. J was trimmed by 3 bases and V by 10 bases; bases with no gene match: 6. There are 13 residues in the CDR3. The CDR3 spells CATPGQGDYGYTF. The DNA for the CDR3 is TGTGCCACCCCGGGACAGGGTGACTATGGCTACACCTTC.

This clone is a singleton in its sample. The V and J genes are TRBV6-5 and TRBJ2-3; no clear D gene. The CDR3 sequence is 14 residues long. Germline values: CDR1 MNHEY, CDR2 SVGAGI. V was shortened by 5 bases and J by 1 base, with 10 bases between the two germline ends. CDR3 coding DNA: TGTGCCAGCAGTCTTCCGACTCGCACAGATACGCAGTATTTT. It translates to CASSLPTRTDTQYF.

The chain employs TRBV28 and TRBJ1-5; 9 bases agree with TRBD1. CDR3 length: 16 amino acids. Germline trimming cut 6 bases from V and 9 bases from J; bases unmatched to any gene: 15. Germline V CDR1 and CDR2: MDHEN, SYDVKM. CDR3 in amino acids: CASSPTRDRAYLPQHF. The CDR3 DNA sequence: TGTGCCAGCAGCCCAACCCGGGACAGGGCATATCTGCCCCAGCATTTT.

The gene calls are TRBV13 and TRBJ2-7; 10 bases match TRBD2. The CDR3 is 16 amino acids. CDR1 PRHDT and CDR2 FYEKMQ come from the germline V gene (reference sequence). V gave up 0 bases and J gave up 4 bases; unmatched junction bases: 6. The DNA for the CDR3 is TGTGCCAGCAGCTTAGGCCCGACTAGCGGGCCTTACGAGCAGTACTTC. Residues: CASSLGPTSGPYEQYF.

For this clone: The sample carries other DNA sequences with the same CDR3. V usage is TRBV5-1 and J usage is TRBJ1-2; 9 nucleotides match TRBD1. Per the germline V gene, CDR1 is SGHRS and CDR2 is YFSETQ. The CDR3 contains 12 residues. J gave up 6 bases and V 4 bases, and 1 base lay outside the gene matches. The chain's CDR3 is CASSRTGDGYTF. As DNA, the CDR3 is TGCGCCAGCAGCAGGACAGGGGATGGCTACACCTTC.

The chain is built from TRBV5-4 and TRBJ2-3; TRBD2 is a possible D gene (5 bases). Looked up from germline, CDR1 is SGHNT and CDR2 is YYREEE (reference sequence). Trimming pared 4 bases from V and 3 bases from J, leaving 9 bases between. This CDR3 is 13 amino acids long. This chain's CDR3 is CASSEGRTDTQYF. CDR3 sequence (DNA): TGTGCCAGCAGCGAGGGAAGGACAGATACGCAGTATTTT.

V and J are TRBV27 and TRBJ2-1; D gene uncertain. Per germline, CDR1 MNHEY and CDR2 SMNVEV (reference sequence). The CDR3 contains 15 residues. The germline V and J ends were trimmed by 6 bases and 6 bases, with 18 bases remaining between them. CDR3 region: CASRPDTFQANEQFF. As DNA, the CDR3 is TGTGCCAGCAGACCCGACACCTTTCAGGCCAATGAGCAGTTCTTC.

V gene TRBV10-3 combines with J gene TRBJ2-1; the match to TRBD2 covers 11 bases. V shed 8 bases, J shed 4 bases, and the junction held 4 bases outside the gene matches. Germline lookup yields CDR1 ENHRY and CDR2 SYGVKD. This CDR3 comprises 14 residues. For the CDR3, the DNA is TGTGCCATCCGGGGACTAGCGGAATACAATGAGCAGTTCTTC. Its translation: CAIRGLAEYNEQFF.

V usage is TRBV2 and J usage is TRBJ1-2; 8 nucleotides line up with TRBD1. This CDR3 is built from 13 residues. Losses at the gene ends were 4 bases for V and 4 bases for J; bases not matched to a gene: 2. Germline V lookup: CDR1 SNHLY, CDR2 FYNNEI. Here the CDR3 DNA reads TGTGCCAGCAGTGGTGGGACAGGCTATGGCTACACCTTC. As protein: CASSGGTGYGYTF.

This chain joins TRBV2 and TRBJ1-2; maybe TRBD1 (5 bases). Trimming shortened V by 7 bases and J by 8 bases, and 14 bases separated the two germline ends. Germline-derived CDR1 and CDR2 are SNHLY and FYNNEI. The CDR3 covers 12 residues. The CDR3 protein is CASTEGVQGYTF. The CDR3 DNA sequence: TGTGCCAGCACCGAAGGGGTACAGGGCTACACCTTC.

The gene calls are TRBV19 and TRBJ1-2; D call uncertain. V was shortened by 8 bases and J by 4 bases, with 14 bases between the two germline ends. This CDR3 has 13 residues. Germline assignment: CDR1 LNHDA and CDR2 SQIVND (reference sequence). The CDR3 reads CASSFGPRYGYTF. As DNA, the CDR3 is TGTGCCAGTTCGTTTGGGCCCCGCTATGGCTACACCTTC.

V and J are TRBV5-1 and TRBJ1-4, with 12 bases aligning to TRBD1. Germline trimming cut 1 base from V and 5 bases from J; bases unmatched to any gene: 15. Germline CDR1 SGHRS, CDR2 YFSETQ. The CDR3 has 20 amino acids. In DNA, the CDR3 is TGCGCCAGCAGCTTGAAGACCGGGACAGGGGGCGGTCCAGAGAATGAAAAACTGTTTTTT. Its protein is CASSLKTGTGGGPENEKLFF.

The CDR3 DNA reads TGTGCCAGCAGTTACAAACTTAGCGGGGCATACAATGAGCAGTTCTTC. Its protein is CASSYKLSGAYNEQFF. This chain joins TRBV6-5 and TRBJ2-1, with 8 positions matching TRBD2. In germline, CDR1 is MNHEY, CDR2 SVGAGI. CDR3 size: 16 residues. J lost 4 bases, V lost 2 bases, and 7 bases had no gene match.

J is TRBJ2-7 and V is TRBV7-2, with TRBD2 matching 10 bases. CDR3 length: 15 residues. The germline CDR1 and CDR2 sequences are SGHTA and FQGNSA. The trim removed 2 bases at V and 7 bases at J, leaving 8 bases unmatched. The CDR3 region is CASSLLGLAVGEQYF. In DNA form, the CDR3 reads TGTGCCAGCAGCTTATTAGGACTAGCGGTGGGGGAGCAGTACTTC.

CDR3 loop: CASSPQGSGELFF. The CDR3, as DNA: TGTGCCAGCAGCCCGCAGGGGTCCGGGGAGCTGTTTTTT. The chain carries TRBV14 and TRBJ2-2; D perhaps matches TRBD1 (6 bases). The CDR3 is made up of 13 amino acids. Germline values: CDR1 SGHDN, CDR2 FVKESK. The V end was cut by 4 bases, the J end by 6 bases, with 9 bases between.

The chain uses TRBV12-5 and TRBJ1-5; 9 bases are shared with TRBD1. The CDR3 sequence is 15 residues long. J was trimmed by 5 bases and V by 2 bases; bases with no gene match: 4. The germline V gene encodes CDR1 LGHNT and CDR2 FRNRAP. The DNA for the CDR3 is TGTGCTAGTGGTTTGCCGGGACAGGGATATCAGCCCCAGCATTTT. Protein sequence: CASGLPGQGYQPQHF.

The chain carries TRBV7-3 and TRBJ2-3; 7 bases agree with TRBD1. J gave up 0 bases and V 5 bases, and 5 bases lay outside the gene matches. The CDR3 runs to 15 residues. Germline V lookup: CDR1 SGHTA, CDR2 FQGTGA. The CDR3 coding sequence is TGTGCCAGCAGCCTGACAGGGATTAGCACAGATACGCAGTATTTT. Protein sequence: CASSLTGISTDTQYF.

The chain recombines TRBV9 with TRBJ1-2, with TRBD1 matching over 7 bases. CDR1 is SGDLS and CDR2 is YYNGEE in the germline V gene. J lost 6 bases, V lost 3 bases, and 17 bases had no gene match. The CDR3 sequence is 17 residues long. CDR3 amino acids: CASSARQGSTIYDGYTF. CDR3 nucleotide sequence: TGTGCCAGCAGCGCCCGACAGGGATCAACCATCTACGATGGCTACACCTTC.

The rearrangement uses TRBV21-1 and TRBJ2-1; the table gives TRBD2 as D, unverified against the DNA. TRBV21-1 is tagged as a pseudogene. CDR3 size: 15 residues. The CDR3 DNA reads as TGTGCCAGCAGCCCTTTATCGAGACTAGCCGGTGAGCAGTTCTTC. This sequence encodes CASSPLSRLAGEQFF.

This clone was counted a single time. The chain joins TRBV4-2 to TRBJ2-1; the match to TRBD2 covers 7 bases. Per germline, CDR1 LGHNA and CDR2 YNFKEQ. The J segment lost 7 bases and the V segment lost 1 base, leaving 10 bases of the junction unmatched. The CDR3 loop spans 16 amino acids. Written as DNA, the CDR3 is TGTGCCAGCAGCCAAGCGGACGTGGCGGGAGAAAATGAGCAGTTCTTC. This encodes CASSQADVAGENEQFF.

The chain recombines TRBV14 with TRBJ1-6, with D perhaps matching TRBD1 (6 bases). The germline V and J ends were trimmed by 3 bases and 6 bases, with 12 bases remaining between them. Germline CDR1 is SGHDN and CDR2 is FVKESK. CDR3 size: 15 residues. As DNA, the CDR3 is TGTGCCAGCAGCCAGACGAGAGGGGGTAATTCACCCCTCCACTTT. This encodes CASSQTRGGNSPLHF.

The rearrangement links TRBV5-5 to TRBJ2-5; 7 bases are shared with TRBD1. Germline V gene data show CDR1 as SGHKS and CDR2 as YYEKEE (reference sequence). The CDR3 loop spans 15 amino acids. The ends lost 1 base at V and 5 bases at J; junction bases unmatched: 8. This chain's CDR3 is CASSLLQGRIETQYF. The CDR3 DNA is TGTGCCAGCAGCTTGTTACAGGGGCGAATCGAGACCCAGTACTTC.

V and J are TRBV18 and TRBJ2-1; 9 positions agree with TRBD2. This CDR3 region has 17 residues. The trim removed 4 bases at V and 7 bases at J, leaving 14 bases unmatched. The germline V gene encodes CDR1 KGHSH and CDR2 LQKENI. The CDR3 DNA reads as TGTGCCAGCTCACTCCTCGCCTTAGCGGGGGTTAGGAATGAGCAGTTCTTC. Amino acids: CASSLLALAGVRNEQFF.

The chain employs TRBV5-1 and TRBJ2-1; a possible D gene is TRBD1 (5 bases). The germline V gene encodes CDR1 SGHRS and CDR2 YFSETQ. This CDR3 region has 16 residues. Trimming cost V 3 bases and J 6 bases, with 19 bases left between them. The CDR3 DNA reads TGCGCCAGCAGCTATCCGGTCTCCCTGGGGCCCAATGAGCAGTTCTTC. Residues: CASSYPVSLGPNEQFF.